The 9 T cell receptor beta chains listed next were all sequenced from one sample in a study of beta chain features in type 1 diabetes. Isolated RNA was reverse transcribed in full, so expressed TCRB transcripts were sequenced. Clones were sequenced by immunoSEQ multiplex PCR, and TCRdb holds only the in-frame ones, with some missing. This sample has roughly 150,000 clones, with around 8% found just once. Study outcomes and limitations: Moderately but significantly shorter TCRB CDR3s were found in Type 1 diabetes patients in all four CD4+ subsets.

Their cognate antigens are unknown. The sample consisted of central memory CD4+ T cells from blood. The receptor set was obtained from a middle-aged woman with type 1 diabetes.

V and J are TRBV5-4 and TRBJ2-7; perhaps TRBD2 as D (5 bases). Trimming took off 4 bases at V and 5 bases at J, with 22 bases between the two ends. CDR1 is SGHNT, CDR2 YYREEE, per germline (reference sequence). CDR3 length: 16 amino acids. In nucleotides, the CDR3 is TGTGCCAGCAGCGTGCCCGGGAACCACCGGGCCAACGAGCAGTACTTC. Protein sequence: CASSVPGNHRANEQYF.

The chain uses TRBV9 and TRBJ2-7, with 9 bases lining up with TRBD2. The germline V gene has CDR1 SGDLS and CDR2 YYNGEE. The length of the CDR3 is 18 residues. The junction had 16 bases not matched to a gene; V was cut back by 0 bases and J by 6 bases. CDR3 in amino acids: CASSVGSAGGSGGGEQYF. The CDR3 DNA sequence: TGTGCCAGCAGCGTAGGATCCGCGGGAGGGTCGGGGGGAGGCGAGCAGTACTTC.

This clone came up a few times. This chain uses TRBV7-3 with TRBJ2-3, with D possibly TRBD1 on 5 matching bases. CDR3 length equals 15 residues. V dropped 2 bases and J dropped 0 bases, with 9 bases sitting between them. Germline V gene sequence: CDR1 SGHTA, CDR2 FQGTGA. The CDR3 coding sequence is TGTGCCAGCAGCTTATTCGGACATAGCACAGATACGCAGTATTTT. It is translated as CASSLFGHSTDTQYF. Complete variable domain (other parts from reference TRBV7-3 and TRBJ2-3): GAGVSQTPSNKVTEKGKYVELRCDPISGHTALYWYRQSLGQGPEFLIYFQGTGAADDSGLPNDRFFAVRPEGSVSTLKIQRTERGDSAVYLCASSLFGHSTDTQYFGPGTRLTVL.

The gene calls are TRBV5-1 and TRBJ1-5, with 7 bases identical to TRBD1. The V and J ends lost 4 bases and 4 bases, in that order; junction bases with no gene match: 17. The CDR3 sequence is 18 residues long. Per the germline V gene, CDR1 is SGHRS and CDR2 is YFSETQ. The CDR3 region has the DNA TGCGCCAGCAGCCGAAGGTGCTGGGACAGCTTTAGAAATCAGCCCCAGCATTTT. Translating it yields CASSRRCWDSFRNQPQHF.

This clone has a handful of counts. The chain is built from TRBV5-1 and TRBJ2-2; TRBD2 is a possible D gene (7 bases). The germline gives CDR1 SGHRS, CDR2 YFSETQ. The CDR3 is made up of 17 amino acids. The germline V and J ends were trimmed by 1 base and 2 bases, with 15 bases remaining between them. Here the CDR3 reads CASSLWGASGNTGELFF. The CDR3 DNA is TGCGCCAGCAGCTTGTGGGGGGCTAGCGGTAACACCGGGGAGCTGTTTTTT.

CDR3 nucleotide sequence: TGTGCCAGCAGCTTGATTTCGGGGGACAGGGTTTACGAGCAGTACTTC. It is translated as CASSLISGDRVYEQYF. V is TRBV7-2 and J is TRBJ2-7, with 9 bases that match TRBD1. With 3 bases clipped from V and 4 bases from J, the junction kept 10 bases outside the gene matches. The CDR3 covers 16 residues. CDR1 is SGHTA, CDR2 FQGNSA, per germline.

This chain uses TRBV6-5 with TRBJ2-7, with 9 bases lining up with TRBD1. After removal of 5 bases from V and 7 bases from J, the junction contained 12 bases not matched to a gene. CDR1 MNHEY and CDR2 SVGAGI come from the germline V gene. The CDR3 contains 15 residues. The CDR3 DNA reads TGTGCCAGCAGTAGGAAACCGGGACAGGGCAAAGAGCAGTACTTC. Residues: CASSRKPGQGKEQYF.

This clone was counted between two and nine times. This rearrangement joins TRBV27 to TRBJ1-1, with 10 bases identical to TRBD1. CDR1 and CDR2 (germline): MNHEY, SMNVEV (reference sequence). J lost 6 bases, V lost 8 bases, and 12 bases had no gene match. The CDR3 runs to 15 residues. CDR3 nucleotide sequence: TGTGCCAGCTCCCGGGACAGGGGAGAGTGGGCTGAAGCTTTCTTT. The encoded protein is CASSRDRGEWAEAFF.

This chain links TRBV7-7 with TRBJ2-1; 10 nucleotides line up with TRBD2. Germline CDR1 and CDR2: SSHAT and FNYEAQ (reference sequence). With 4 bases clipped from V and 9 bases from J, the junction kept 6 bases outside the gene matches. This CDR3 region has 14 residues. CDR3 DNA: TGTGCCAGCAGCTCCGGACAGCGGGGGGGTGAGCAGTTCTTC. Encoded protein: CASSSGQRGGEQFF.